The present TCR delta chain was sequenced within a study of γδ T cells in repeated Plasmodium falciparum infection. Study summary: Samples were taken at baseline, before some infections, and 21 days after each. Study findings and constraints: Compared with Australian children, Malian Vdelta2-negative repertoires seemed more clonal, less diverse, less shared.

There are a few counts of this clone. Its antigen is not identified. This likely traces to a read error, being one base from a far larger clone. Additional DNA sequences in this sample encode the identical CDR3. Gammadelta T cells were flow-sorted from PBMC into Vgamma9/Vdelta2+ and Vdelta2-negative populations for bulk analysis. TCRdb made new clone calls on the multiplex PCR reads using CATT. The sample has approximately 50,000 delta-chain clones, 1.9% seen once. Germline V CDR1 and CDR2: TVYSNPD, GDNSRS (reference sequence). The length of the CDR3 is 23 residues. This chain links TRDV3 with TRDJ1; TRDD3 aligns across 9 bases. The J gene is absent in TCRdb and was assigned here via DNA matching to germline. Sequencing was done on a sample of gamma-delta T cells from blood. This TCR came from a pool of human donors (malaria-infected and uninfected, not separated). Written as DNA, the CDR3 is TGTGCCTCCCTCAGTACTGGGGGACAGACGGCGAAAGTGGGGGTGAGATACACAGATAAACTCATCTTT. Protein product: CASLSTGGQTAKVGVRYTDKLIF.